A single T cell receptor beta chain is shown here with its context. Its specificity is unknown. From germline, CDR1 is SGHVS and CDR2 FNYEAQ. The CDR3 totals 14 residues. TRB cDNA was prepared as libraries by UMI-labeled 5' RACE. TCRdb re-called the 5' RACE reads and gives one entry per CDR3 protein, without DNA. The sample totals approximately 100,000 distinct CDR3 sequences; its top ten clones hold around 0.35%. The sample originates from a study of CXCR3-negative and CXCR3-positive naive CD8 T cells. Study results and limitations: Compared with CXCR3-negative naive cells, CXCR3-positive naive cells showed more hydrophobic TRB CDR3s. CD5 surface expression was similar among naive subsets, and TCR strength was estimated by inference from TRB CDR3 properties.

Each CD8+ T cell subset was sorted in triplicate, a few hundred thousand cells each. V and J are TRBV7-6 and TRBJ2-7. Input material: naive CXCR3+ CD8+ T cells from blood. This sample's subset: CD45RO-CCR7+CD27+CD95- naive CD8+ T cells expressing CXCR3 (TNR3+). This sequence originates from a human donor in good health. Some clones in this sample may be carry-over from other donors' samples. The CDR3: CASSLVASSAEQYF.